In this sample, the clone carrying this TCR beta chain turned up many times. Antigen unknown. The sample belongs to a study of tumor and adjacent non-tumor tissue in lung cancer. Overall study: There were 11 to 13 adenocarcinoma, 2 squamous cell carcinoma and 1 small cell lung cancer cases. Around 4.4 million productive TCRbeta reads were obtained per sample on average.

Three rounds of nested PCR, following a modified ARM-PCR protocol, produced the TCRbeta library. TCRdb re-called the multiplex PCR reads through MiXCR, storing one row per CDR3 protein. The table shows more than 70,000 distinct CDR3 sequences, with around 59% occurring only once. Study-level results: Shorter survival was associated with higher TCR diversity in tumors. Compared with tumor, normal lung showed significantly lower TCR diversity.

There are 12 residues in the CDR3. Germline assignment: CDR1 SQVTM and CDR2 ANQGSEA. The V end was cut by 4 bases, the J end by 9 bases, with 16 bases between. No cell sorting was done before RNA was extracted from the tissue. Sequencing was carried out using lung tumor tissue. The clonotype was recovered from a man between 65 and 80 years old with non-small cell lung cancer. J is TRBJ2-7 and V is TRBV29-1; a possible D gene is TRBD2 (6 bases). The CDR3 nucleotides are TGCAGCGTTGCCCAGGGAGGAGGCGCGCAGTACTTC. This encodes CSVAQGGGAQYF.